The present TCR beta chain was sequenced within a study of blood T cell repertoires in COVID-19. Study context: PBMCs, B-cell-depleted T cells, or T cells were the source of the cDNA or gDNA that made up the material.

TCRdb's copy holds only in-frame clones and misses some; the assay was immunoSEQ multiplex PCR. The data contain approximately 250,000 clones, roughly 84% of them singletons. CDR3 size: 15 residues. Germline trimming cut 4 bases from V and 3 bases from J; bases unmatched to any gene: 5. Germline V lookup: CDR1 LGHDT, CDR2 YNNKEL (reference sequence). The clonotype comes from a human donor in a cohort sampled during active COVID-19. The genes are TRBV3-1 (or the pseudogene TRBV3-2) and TRBJ2-2; TRBD1 matches at 7 bases. Sequenced sample: peripheral blood. The CDR3 loop is CASSPRDSYTGELFF. Written as DNA, the CDR3 is TGTGCCAGCAGCCCCCGGGACAGCTACACCGGGGAGCTGTTTTTT.